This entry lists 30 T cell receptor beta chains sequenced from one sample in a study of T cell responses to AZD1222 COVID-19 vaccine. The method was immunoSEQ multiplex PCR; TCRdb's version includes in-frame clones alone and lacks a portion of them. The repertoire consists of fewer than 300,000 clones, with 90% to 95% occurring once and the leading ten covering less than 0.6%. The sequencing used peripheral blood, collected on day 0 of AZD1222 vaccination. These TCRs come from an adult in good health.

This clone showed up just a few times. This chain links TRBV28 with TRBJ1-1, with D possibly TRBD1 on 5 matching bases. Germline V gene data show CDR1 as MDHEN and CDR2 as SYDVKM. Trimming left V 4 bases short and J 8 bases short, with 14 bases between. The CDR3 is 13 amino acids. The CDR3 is CASSSPGLPEAFF. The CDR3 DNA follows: TGTGCCAGCAGTTCCCCGGGGCTTCCCGAAGCTTTCTTT. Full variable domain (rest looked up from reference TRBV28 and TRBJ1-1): DVKVTQSSRYLVKRTGEKVFLECVQDMDHENMFWYRQDPGLGLRLIYFSYDVKMKEKGDIPEGYSVSREKKERFSLILESASTNQTSMYLCASSSPGLPEAFFGQGTRLTVV.

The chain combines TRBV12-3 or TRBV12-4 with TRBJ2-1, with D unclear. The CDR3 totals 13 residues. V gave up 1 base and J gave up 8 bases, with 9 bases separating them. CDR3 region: CASSLGPSYEQFF. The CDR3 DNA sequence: TGTGCCAGCAGTTTAGGGCCTAGTTATGAGCAGTTCTTC.

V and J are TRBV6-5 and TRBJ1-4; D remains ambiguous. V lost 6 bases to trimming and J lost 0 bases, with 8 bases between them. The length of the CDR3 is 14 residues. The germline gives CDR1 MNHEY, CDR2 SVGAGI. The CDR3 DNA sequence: TGTGCCAGCAGCCACGGGACAACTAATGAAAAACTGTTTTTT. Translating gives CASSHGTTNEKLFF.

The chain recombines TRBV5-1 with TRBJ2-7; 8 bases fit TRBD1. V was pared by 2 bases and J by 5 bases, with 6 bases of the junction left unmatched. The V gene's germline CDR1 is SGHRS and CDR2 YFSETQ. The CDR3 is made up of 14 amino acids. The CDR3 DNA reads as TGCGCCAGCAGCTTACAGGGGGTGGTCAACGAGCAGTACTTC. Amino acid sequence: CASSLQGVVNEQYF.

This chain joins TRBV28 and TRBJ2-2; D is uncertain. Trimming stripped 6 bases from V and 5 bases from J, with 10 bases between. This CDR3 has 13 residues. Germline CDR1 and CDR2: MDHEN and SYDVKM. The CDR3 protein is CASSFPGTGELFF. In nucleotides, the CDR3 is TGTGCCAGCAGCTTCCCTGGGACCGGGGAGCTGTTTTTT.

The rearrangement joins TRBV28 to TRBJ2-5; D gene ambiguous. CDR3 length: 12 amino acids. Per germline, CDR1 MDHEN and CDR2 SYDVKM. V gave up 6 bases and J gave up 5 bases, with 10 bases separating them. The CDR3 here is CASSVLRETQYF. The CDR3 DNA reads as TGTGCCAGCAGCGTTCTCCGGGAGACCCAGTACTTC.

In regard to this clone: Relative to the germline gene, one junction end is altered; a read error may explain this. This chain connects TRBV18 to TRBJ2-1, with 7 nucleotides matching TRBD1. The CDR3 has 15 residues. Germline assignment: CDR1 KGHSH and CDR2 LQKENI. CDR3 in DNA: TGTGCCAGCTCACCTCCGGGACAGTCCTTCAATGAGCAGTTCTTC. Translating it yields CASSPPGQSFNEQFF.

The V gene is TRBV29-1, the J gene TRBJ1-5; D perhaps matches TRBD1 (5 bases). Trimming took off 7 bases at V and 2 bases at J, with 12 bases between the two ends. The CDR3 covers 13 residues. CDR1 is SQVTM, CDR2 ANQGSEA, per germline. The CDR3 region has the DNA TGCAGCGCGAGGGGTTCCGGCAATCAGCCCCAGCATTTT. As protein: CSARGSGNQPQHF. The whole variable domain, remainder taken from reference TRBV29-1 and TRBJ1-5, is SAVISQKPSRDICQRGTSLTIQCQVDSQVTMMFWYRQQPGQSLTLIATANQGSEATYESGFVIDKFPISRPNLTFSTLTVSNMSPEDSSIYLCSARGSGNQPQHFGDGTRLSIL.

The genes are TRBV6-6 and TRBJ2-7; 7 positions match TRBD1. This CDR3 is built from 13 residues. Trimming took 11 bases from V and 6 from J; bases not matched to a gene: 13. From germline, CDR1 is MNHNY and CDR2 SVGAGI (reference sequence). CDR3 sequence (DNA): TGTGCCGGATCTCTTGACAGGGTAGCCGAGCAGTACTTC. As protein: CAGSLDRVAEQYF.

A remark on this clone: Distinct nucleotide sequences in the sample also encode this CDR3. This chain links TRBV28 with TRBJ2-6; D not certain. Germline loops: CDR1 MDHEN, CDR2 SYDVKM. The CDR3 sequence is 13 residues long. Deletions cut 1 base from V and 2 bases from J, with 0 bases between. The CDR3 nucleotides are TGTGCCAGCAGTTTATCTGGGGCCAACGTCCTGACTTTC. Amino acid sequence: CASSLSGANVLTF.

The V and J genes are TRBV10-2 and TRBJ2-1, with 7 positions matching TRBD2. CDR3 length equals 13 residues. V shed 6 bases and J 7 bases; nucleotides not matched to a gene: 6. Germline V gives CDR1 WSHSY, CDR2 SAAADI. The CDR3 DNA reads TGCGCCAGCAGGGGAGGGTTTAGAAATGAGCAGTTCTTC. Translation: CASRGGFRNEQFF.

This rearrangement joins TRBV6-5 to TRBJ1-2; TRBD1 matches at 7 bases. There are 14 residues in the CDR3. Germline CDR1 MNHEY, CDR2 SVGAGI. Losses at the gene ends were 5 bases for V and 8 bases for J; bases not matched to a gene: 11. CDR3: CASSPADRKGGYTF. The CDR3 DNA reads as TGTGCCAGCAGTCCCGCGGACAGGAAGGGAGGCTACACCTTC.

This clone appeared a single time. The CDR3 nucleotides are TGTGCCAGCAGCTTGGTGTTAGGGGTGAACACCATATATTTT. This sequence encodes CASSLVLGVNTIYF. The chain is built from TRBV5-5 and TRBJ1-3; weak D call: TRBD1 (5 bases). From germline, CDR1 is SGHKS and CDR2 YYEKEE (reference sequence). Trimming pared 0 bases from V and 7 bases from J, leaving 11 bases between. CDR3 length: 14 amino acids.

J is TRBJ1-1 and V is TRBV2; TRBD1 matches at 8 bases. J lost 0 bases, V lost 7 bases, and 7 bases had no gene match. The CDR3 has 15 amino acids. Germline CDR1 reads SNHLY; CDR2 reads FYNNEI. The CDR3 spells CASTTAQGVNTEAFF. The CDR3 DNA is TGTGCCAGCACCACAGCACAGGGGGTGAACACTGAAGCTTTCTTT.

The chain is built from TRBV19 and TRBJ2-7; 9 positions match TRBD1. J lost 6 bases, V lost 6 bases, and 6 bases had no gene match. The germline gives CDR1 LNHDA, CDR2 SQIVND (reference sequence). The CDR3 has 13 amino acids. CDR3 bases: TGTGCCAGTAGCCTCGGGACAGGGCGCGAGCAGTACTTC. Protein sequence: CASSLGTGREQYF.

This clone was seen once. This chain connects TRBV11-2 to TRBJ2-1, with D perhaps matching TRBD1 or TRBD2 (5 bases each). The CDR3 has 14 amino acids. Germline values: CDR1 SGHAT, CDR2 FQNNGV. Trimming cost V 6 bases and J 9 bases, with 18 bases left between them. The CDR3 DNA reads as TGTGCCAGCAGTCGGGACCCCCGGGTTTCTGAGCAGTTCTTC. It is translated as CASSRDPRVSEQFF.

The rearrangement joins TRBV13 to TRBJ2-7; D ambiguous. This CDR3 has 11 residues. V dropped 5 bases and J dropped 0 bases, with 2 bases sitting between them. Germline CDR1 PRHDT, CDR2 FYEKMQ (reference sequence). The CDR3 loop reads CASSDSYEQYF. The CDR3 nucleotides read TGTGCCAGCAGCGACTCCTACGAGCAGTACTTC.

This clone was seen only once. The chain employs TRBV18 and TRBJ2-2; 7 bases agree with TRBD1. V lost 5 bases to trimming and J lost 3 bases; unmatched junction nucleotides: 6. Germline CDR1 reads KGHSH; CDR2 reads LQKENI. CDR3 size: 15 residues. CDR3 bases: TGTGCCAGCTCATCCCGGGACAGCCACACCGGGGAGCTGTTTTTT. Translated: CASSSRDSHTGELFF.

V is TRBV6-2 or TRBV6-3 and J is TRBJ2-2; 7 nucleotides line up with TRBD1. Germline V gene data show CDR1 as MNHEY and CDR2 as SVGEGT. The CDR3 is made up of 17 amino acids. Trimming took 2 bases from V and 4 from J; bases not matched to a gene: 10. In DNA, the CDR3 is TGTGCCAGCAGTTACCGGAATAATTACAGGGGCACCGGGGAGCTGTTTTTT. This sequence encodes CASSYRNNYRGTGELFF.

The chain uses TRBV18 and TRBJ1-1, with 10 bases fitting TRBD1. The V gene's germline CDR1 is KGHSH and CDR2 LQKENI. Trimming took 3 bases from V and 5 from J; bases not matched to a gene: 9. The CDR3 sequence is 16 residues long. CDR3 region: CASSPQTGGFRTEAFF. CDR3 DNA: TGTGCCAGCTCACCCCAGACAGGGGGCTTTAGGACTGAAGCTTTCTTT.

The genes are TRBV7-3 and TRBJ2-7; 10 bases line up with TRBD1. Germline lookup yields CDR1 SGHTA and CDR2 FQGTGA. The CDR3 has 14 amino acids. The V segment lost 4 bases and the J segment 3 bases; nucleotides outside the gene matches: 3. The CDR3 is CASSSGTGDYEQYF. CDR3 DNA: TGTGCCAGCAGCTCCGGGACAGGGGACTACGAGCAGTACTTC.

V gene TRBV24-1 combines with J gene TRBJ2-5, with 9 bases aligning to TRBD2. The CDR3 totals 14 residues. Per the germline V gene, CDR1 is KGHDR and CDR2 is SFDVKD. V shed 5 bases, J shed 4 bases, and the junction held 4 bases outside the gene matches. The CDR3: CATSATSGLETQYF. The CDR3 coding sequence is TGTGCCACCAGTGCCACTAGCGGGTTAGAGACCCAGTACTTC.

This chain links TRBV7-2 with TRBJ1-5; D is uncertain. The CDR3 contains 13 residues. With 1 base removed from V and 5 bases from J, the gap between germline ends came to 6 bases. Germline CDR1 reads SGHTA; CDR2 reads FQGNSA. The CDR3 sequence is CASSLGRHQPQHF. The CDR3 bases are TGTGCCAGCAGCTTAGGTCGCCATCAGCCCCAGCATTTT.

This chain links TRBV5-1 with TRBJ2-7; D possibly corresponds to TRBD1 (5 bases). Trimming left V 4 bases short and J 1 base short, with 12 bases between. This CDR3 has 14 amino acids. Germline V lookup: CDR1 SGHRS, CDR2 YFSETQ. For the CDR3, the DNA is TGCGCCAGCAGCCGCGACAGAGAGTCCTACGAGCAGTACTTC. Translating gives CASSRDRESYEQYF.

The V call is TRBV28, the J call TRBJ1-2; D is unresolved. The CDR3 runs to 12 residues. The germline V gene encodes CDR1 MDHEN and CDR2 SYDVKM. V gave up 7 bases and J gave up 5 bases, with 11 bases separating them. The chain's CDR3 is CASTRVDYGYTF. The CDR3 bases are TGTGCCAGCACGAGGGTTGATTATGGCTACACCTTC.

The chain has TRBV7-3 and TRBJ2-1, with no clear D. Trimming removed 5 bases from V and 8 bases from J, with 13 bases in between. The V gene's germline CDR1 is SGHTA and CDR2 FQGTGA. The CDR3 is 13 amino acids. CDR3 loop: CASSRGTNYEQFF. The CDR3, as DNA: TGTGCCAGCAGCCGAGGAACAAACTATGAGCAGTTCTTC.

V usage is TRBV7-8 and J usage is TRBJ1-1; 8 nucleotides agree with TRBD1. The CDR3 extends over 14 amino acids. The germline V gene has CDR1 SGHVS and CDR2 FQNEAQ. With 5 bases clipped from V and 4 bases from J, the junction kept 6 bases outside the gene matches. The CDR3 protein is CASSKDRAPTEAFF. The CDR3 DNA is TGTGCCAGCAGCAAGGACAGGGCCCCCACTGAAGCTTTCTTT.

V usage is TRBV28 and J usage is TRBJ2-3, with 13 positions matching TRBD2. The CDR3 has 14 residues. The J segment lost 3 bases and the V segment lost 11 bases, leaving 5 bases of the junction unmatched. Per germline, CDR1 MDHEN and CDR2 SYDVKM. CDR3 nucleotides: TGTGCCGGAACTAGCGGGAGGGAAACAGATACGCAGTATTTT. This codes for CAGTSGRETDTQYF.

CDR3 coding DNA: TGTGCCAGCAGTGAACATGAAAAACTGTTTTTT. Amino acids: CASSEHEKLFF. V usage is TRBV6-1 and J usage is TRBJ1-4; D unclear. Germline loops: CDR1 MNHNS, CDR2 SASEGT. The V end lost 2 bases, the J end lost 6 bases, and 1 base lay between the germline ends. CDR3 size: 11 residues.

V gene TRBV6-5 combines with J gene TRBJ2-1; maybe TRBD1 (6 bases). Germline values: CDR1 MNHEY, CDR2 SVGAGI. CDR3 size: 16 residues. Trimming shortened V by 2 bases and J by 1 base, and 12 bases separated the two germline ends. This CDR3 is CASSYSSRGSYNEQFF. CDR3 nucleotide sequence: TGTGCCAGCAGTTACAGTAGCAGGGGATCCTACAATGAGCAGTTCTTC.